The 8 T cell receptor beta chains below all came from one sample that was sequenced in a study of response to subunit inactivated influenza vaccine. TCRdb used MiXCR to reprocess the RT-PCR reads, holding one entry per CDR3 protein. This sample has about 310,000 distinct CDR3 sequences; about a fifth occur once, and the top ten carry roughly a tenth. Here the sequenced sample was PBMCs from blood, taken about 20 months after vaccination. These receptors came from a man aged 50 to 69 who received an inactivated influenza vaccine.

This clonotype was counted between two and nine times. V gene TRBV7-9 combines with J gene TRBJ1-3; no clear D. The CDR3 runs 14 residues. CDR1 SEHNR and CDR2 FQNEAQ come from the germline V gene (reference sequence). V gave up 2 bases and J gave up 1 base, with 6 bases separating them. CDR3 nucleotides: TGTGCCAGCAGCTTAAACCCTTCTGGAAACACCATATATTTT. This translates into CASSLNPSGNTIYF.

The chain has TRBV20-1 and TRBJ2-7; TRBD2 is a possible D gene (8 bases). The CDR3 is 13 amino acids. Germline values: CDR1 DFQATT, CDR2 SNEGSKA (reference sequence). Trimming took 6 bases from V and 6 from J, leaving 18 bases between them. The CDR3: CSAAGLGGLEQYF. CDR3 bases: TGCAGTGCCGCGGGACTAGGGGGCCTCGAGCAGTACTTC.

The rearrangement links TRBV20-1 to TRBJ1-1; the D gene is possibly TRBD1 (6 bases). V lost 0 bases to trimming and J lost 4 bases, with 15 bases between them. Germline V CDR1 and CDR2: DFQATT, SNEGSKA (reference sequence). This CDR3 is 15 amino acids long. In nucleotides, the CDR3 is TGCAGTGCTAGAGATTTGGTACAGGGAGGCACTGAAGCTTTCTTT. Protein: CSARDLVQGGTEAFF.

The V and J genes are TRBV4-3 and TRBJ2-7, with 7 bases fitting TRBD1. The germline V gene encodes CDR1 LGHNA and CDR2 YSLEER. Unmatched junction bases numbered 6, after V lost 4 bases and J lost 0 bases. The CDR3 spans 15 residues. The CDR3 DNA sequence: TGCGCCAGCAGCCCGGGACAGAGCAGCTCCTACGAGCAGTACTTC. Its protein product is CASSPGQSSSYEQYF.

The rearrangement links TRBV10-3 to TRBJ2-1; D is uncertain. V was shortened by 6 bases and J by 5 bases, with 14 bases between the two germline ends. This CDR3 spans 14 amino acids. Germline V gives CDR1 ENHRY, CDR2 SYGVKD. CDR3 residues: CAIRSGTTNNEQFF. For the CDR3, the DNA is TGTGCCATCAGGTCGGGTACCACTAACAATGAGCAGTTCTTC.

The chain links TRBV20-1 to TRBJ2-4; no clear D. V lost 8 bases and J 0 bases, leaving 17 bases between the germline ends. The germline CDR1 and CDR2 sequences are DFQATT and SNEGSKA (reference sequence). This CDR3 has 15 residues. CDR3 sequence: CSSLTGGGAKNIQYF. CDR3 DNA: TGCAGTTCCCTTACCGGCGGTGGAGCCAAAAACATTCAGTACTTC.

This chain connects TRBV5-1 to TRBJ2-5; D is ambiguous. Germline lookup yields CDR1 SGHRS and CDR2 YFSETQ. V was cut by 4 bases and J by 5 bases, with 15 bases left in between. This CDR3 contains 14 residues. Here the CDR3 DNA reads TGCGCCAGCAGCCCCTCTTGGGGTCGGGAGACCCAGTACTTC. Its translation is CASSPSWGRETQYF.

This clonotype was counted only a few times. This sequence joins TRBV6-2 or TRBV6-3 and TRBJ1-4; maybe TRBD1 (5 bases). CDR1 MNHEY and CDR2 SVGEGT come from the germline V gene. The CDR3 runs 18 residues. The ends were cut back, 6 bases at V and 5 bases at J, with 25 bases in the middle. The CDR3 region has the DNA TGTGCCAGCAGGGGACCGGGACGGGCCCGGTCAGGGAATGAAAAACTGTTTTTT. Protein: CASRGPGRARSGNEKLFF.